This T cell receptor (beta chain) was captured by sequencing in a study of T cell responses to AZD1222 COVID-19 vaccine. Study outcomes and limitations: Repertoire samples came only from after the peak T cell response. Spike-specific TCR breadth rose after two AZD1222 doses, and depth rose as well.

Pooling was applied to second doses at about 4 or about 12 weeks. As to this clone: Its cognate antigen is unknown.

Assay used: immunoSEQ multiplex PCR; TCRdb lists only in-frame clones, some missing. The sample lists 160,000 or so clones; about 91% were seen once. Germline-derived CDR1 and CDR2 are MNHEY and SMNVEV (reference sequence). V shed 5 bases, J shed 7 bases, and the junction held 4 bases outside the gene matches. The length of the CDR3 is 14 residues. The starting material was peripheral blood, obtained 28 days after the second AZD1222 dose. V gene TRBV27 combines with J gene TRBJ1-6; 8 bases fit TRBD1. The TCR comes from an adult who received the AZD1222 COVID-19 vaccine. The chain's CDR3 is CASSGQGTNSPLHF. Here the CDR3 DNA reads TGTGCCAGCAGTGGACAGGGCACCAATTCACCCCTCCACTTT.